These 8 T cell receptor beta chains came from one sample sequenced in a study of high-grade serous ovarian cancer treatment subgroups. Sequencing was performed with immunoSEQ multiplex PCR; in TCRdb, only in-frame clones are kept and a portion is missing. The sample has about 28,000 clones, roughly 80% seen once. Tumor samples were obtained before definitive surgery or chemotherapy. Sequenced: tumor tissue. The receptors stem from a human donor with high-grade serous ovarian cancer.

V and J are TRBV6-4 and TRBJ1-1; D not certain. The CDR3 runs 13 residues. From germline, CDR1 is MRHNA and CDR2 SNTAGT. V was shortened by 4 bases and J by 8 bases, with 14 bases between the two germline ends. CDR3 in amino acids: CASSVLLGSEAFF. CDR3 DNA: TGTGCCAGCAGTGTCCTATTGGGGTCCGAAGCTTTCTTT.

The genes are TRBV6-5 and TRBJ2-4; 8 bases are shared with TRBD1. The V segment lost 2 bases and the J segment 7 bases; nucleotides outside the gene matches: 4. The CDR3 is 14 residues long. Germline V gene lookup returns CDR1 MNHEY and CDR2 SVGAGI. In nucleotides, the CDR3 is TGTGCCAGCAGTTACCCTACAGGGGGGAACATTCAGTACTTC. Translation: CASSYPTGGNIQYF.

The chain combines TRBV19 with TRBJ1-2, with a weak D call TRBD1 (6 bases). This CDR3 is built from 14 residues. CDR1 LNHDA and CDR2 SQIVND come from the germline V gene (reference sequence). V shed 8 bases and J shed 0 bases, with 13 bases lying between them. The CDR3 DNA reads as TGTGCCAGTGCTATGGACAGTACTAACTATGGCTACACCTTC. This codes for CASAMDSTNYGYTF.

The chain combines TRBV5-4 with TRBJ1-2; TRBD1 agrees at 10 bases. The CDR3 spans 15 residues. Trimming at V came to 4 bases and at J to 5 bases, leaving 8 bases not matched to a gene. Germline V gene sequence: CDR1 SGHNT, CDR2 YYREEE (reference sequence). CDR3 region: CASSRQGAQIYGYTF. As DNA, the CDR3 is TGTGCCAGCAGCCGACAGGGGGCGCAAATTTATGGCTACACCTTC.

The chain joins TRBV7-2 to TRBJ2-7; D is unresolved. V lost 1 base to trimming and J lost 4 bases, with 14 bases between them. The CDR3 covers 15 residues. Germline loops: CDR1 SGHTA, CDR2 FQGNSA. The CDR3 DNA reads as TGTGCCAGCAGCTTAGGGTTTGCTAGTTGGTACGAGCAGTACTTC. Protein sequence: CASSLGFASWYEQYF.

CDR3 nucleotides: TGTGCCACCAGCAACGCAAATCAGCCCCAGCATTTT. This translates into CATSNANQPQHF. This sequence joins TRBV15 and TRBJ1-5; D is undetermined. The V gene's germline CDR1 is LNHNV and CDR2 YYDKDF (reference sequence). V lost 4 bases, J lost 4 bases, and 5 bases lay in between. The CDR3 spans 12 residues.

The CDR3 region has the DNA TGTGCCACCAGCAGAGATTTGGGGCTTTCGGGGAGGTTCCAAGGGGAGCAGTTCTTC. This sequence encodes CATSRDLGLSGRFQGEQFF. The chain joins TRBV15 to TRBJ2-1, with D tentatively TRBD2 (6 bases). The V end was cut by 0 bases, the J end by 10 bases, with 28 bases between. Germline V gene sequence: CDR1 LNHNV, CDR2 YYDKDF (reference sequence). This CDR3 region has 19 residues.

J is TRBJ1-5 and V is TRBV28; D is undetermined. CDR3 length: 13 amino acids. Germline loops: CDR1 MDHEN, CDR2 SYDVKM. The V end was cut by 5 bases, the J end by 1 base, with 6 bases between. CDR3 residues: CASSLTSNQPQHF. CDR3 sequence (DNA): TGTGCCAGCAGTCTAACGAGCAATCAGCCCCAGCATTTT.